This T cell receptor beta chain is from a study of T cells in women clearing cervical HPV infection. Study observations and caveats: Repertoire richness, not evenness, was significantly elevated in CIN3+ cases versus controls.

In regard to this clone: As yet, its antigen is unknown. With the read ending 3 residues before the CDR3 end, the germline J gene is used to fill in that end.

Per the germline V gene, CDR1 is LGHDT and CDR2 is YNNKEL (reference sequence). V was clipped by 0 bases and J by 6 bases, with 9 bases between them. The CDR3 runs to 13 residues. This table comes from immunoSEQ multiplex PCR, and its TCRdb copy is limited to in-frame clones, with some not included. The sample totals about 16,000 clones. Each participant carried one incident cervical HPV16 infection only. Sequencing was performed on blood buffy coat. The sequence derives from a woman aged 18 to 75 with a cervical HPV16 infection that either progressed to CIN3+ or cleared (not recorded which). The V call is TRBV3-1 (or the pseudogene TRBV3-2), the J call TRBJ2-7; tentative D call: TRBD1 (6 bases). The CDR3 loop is CASSQDKGGEQYF. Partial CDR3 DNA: TGTGCCAGCAGCCAAGATAAAGGGGGCGAG.